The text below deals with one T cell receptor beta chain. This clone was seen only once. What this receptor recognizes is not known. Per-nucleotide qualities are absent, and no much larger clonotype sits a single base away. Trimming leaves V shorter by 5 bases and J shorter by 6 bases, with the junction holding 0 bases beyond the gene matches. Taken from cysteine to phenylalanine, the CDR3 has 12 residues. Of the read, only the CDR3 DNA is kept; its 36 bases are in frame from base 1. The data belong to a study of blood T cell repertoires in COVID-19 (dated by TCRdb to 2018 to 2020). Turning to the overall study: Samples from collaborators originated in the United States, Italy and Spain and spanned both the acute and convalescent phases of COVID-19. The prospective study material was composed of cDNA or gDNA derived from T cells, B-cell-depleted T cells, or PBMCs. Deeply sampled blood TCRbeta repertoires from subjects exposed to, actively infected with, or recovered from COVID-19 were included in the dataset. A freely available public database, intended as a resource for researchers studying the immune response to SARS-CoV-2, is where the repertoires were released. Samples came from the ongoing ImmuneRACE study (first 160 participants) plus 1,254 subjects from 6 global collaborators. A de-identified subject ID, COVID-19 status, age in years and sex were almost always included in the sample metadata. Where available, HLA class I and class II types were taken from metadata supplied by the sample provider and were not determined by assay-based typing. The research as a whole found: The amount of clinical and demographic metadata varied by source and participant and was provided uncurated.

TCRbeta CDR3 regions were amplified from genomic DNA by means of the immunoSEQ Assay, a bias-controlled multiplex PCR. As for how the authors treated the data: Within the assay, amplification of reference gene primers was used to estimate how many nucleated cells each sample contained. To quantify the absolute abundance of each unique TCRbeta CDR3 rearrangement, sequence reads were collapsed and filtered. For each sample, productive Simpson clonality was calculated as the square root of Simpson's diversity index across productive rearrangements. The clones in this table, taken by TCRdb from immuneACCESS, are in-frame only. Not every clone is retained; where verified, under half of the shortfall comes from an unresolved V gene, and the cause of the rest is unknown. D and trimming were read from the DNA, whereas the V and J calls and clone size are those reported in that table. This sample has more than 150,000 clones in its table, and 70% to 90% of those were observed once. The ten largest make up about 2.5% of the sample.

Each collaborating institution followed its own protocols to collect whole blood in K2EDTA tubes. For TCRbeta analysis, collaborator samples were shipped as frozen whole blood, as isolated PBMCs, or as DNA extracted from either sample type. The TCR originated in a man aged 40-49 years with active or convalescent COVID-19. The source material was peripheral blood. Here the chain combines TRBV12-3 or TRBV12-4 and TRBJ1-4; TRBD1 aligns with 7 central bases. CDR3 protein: CASSQGDEKLFF. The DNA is TGTGCCAGCAGTCAGGGGGATGAAAAACTGTTTTTT.